Below, 30 T cell receptor beta chains from the same sample are listed, as sequenced in a study of cytomegalovirus exposure and HLA in healthy donors. PCR amplification relied on 60 Vbeta primers (plus 13 Jbeta primers). The table came from immunoSEQ multiplex PCR; TCRdb's copy has only in-frame clones and leaves some out. The table includes 150,000 to 200,000 clones, around 81% detected once. Material: PBMCs. The source of these receptors is a woman between 45 and 60 years old in good health and CMV-seronegative.

This rearrangement joins TRBV29-1 to TRBJ2-7; TRBD2 matches at 8 bases. Germline CDR1 reads SQVTM; CDR2 reads ANQGSEA. J lost 2 bases, V lost 7 bases, and 7 bases had no gene match. This CDR3 has 13 residues. The CDR3 bases are TGCAGCGCTGCGGGAGGCCGAACCTACGAGCAGTACTTC. Amino acid sequence: CSAAGGRTYEQYF.

The rearrangement joins TRBV14 to TRBJ2-2, with D perhaps TRBD1 (5 bases). This CDR3 contains 18 residues. The germline V gene has CDR1 SGHDN and CDR2 FVKESK. V lost 1 base and J lost 7, with 22 bases in between. In DNA form, the CDR3 reads TGTGCCAGCAGCCAAGTTGTTACGGACACCCTTCTCGACGGGGAGCTGTTTTTT. It encodes CASSQVVTDTLLDGELFF.

With regard to this clone: One end of the junction does not line up with germline, which may come from a read error. The chain links TRBV7-9 to TRBJ2-5; D is possibly TRBD2 (7 bases). Germline CDR1 reads SEHNR; CDR2 reads FQNEAQ (reference sequence). The CDR3 covers 15 residues. The CDR3 DNA reads TGTTCCAGCGAAGGGGGGGTCAGGGGAAAAGAGACCCAGTACTTC. This gives the protein CSSEGGVRGKETQYF.

This clone has only a few counts. The junction and the germline gene differ at one end; a read error may be behind it. This chain connects TRBV4-2 to TRBJ2-5; TRBD2 aligns across 11 bases. The better agreement between TRBJ2-7 and the DNA end casts doubt on the J call. The CDR3 loop spans 15 amino acids. Germline CDR1 reads LGHNA; CDR2 reads YNFKEQ. The CDR3 loop is CASSTLAGGSSEQYF. Written as DNA, the CDR3 is TGTGCCAGCAGCACTCTAGCGGGAGGATCCTCCGAGCAGTACTTC.

The chain joins TRBV27 to TRBJ1-5; 7 positions agree with TRBD1. Germline values: CDR1 MNHEY, CDR2 SMNVEV (reference sequence). The length of the CDR3 is 16 residues. V lost 7 bases to trimming and J lost 1 base; unmatched junction nucleotides: 10. The DNA for the CDR3 is TGTGCCAGCATGGGGAAGGGGGCGTTAAGCAATCAGCCCCAGCATTTT. It encodes CASMGKGALSNQPQHF.

The chain couples TRBV28 to TRBJ2-7; TRBD2 might be the D (6 bases). The V and J ends lost 2 bases and 5 bases respectively, with 16 bases between them. CDR3 length: 15 residues. From germline, CDR1 is MDHEN and CDR2 SYDVKM. The DNA of the CDR3 is TGTGCCAGCAGTTTAAGGTGGGGAGGTGGGAACGAGCAGTACTTC. It encodes CASSLRWGGGNEQYF.

This clone turned up a few times. This chain uses TRBV4-2 with TRBJ2-1, with D perhaps matching TRBD1 (5 bases). The germline gives CDR1 LGHNA, CDR2 YNFKEQ. The CDR3 runs 17 residues. V shed 4 bases and J shed 2 bases, with 18 bases lying between them. DNA of the CDR3: TGTGCCAGCAGCCGAATATCTCCAGGGTTCACCTACAATGAGCAGTTCTTC. This encodes CASSRISPGFTYNEQFF.

The rearrangement links TRBV19 to TRBJ2-1, with D tentatively TRBD2 (6 bases). The length of the CDR3 is 16 residues. V was trimmed by 3 bases and J by 0 bases, leaving 12 bases between them. In germline, CDR1 is LNHDA, CDR2 SQIVND (reference sequence). The CDR3 sequence: CASSIQYGSSYNEQFF. As DNA, the CDR3 is TGTGCCAGTAGTATCCAGTACGGGAGCTCCTACAATGAGCAGTTCTTC.

This clone was picked up a small number of times. The chain employs TRBV9 and TRBJ2-2; a weak D match, TRBD2 (5 bases). The germline CDR1 and CDR2 sequences are SGDLS and YYNGEE. V gave up 5 bases and J gave up 7 bases, with 12 bases separating them. This CDR3 comprises 13 residues. In DNA form, the CDR3 reads TGTGCCAGCAGTACTCTAGGGAGCGGGGAGCTGTTTTTT. Translation: CASSTLGSGELFF.

The chain employs TRBV6-5 and TRBJ1-5; D gene ambiguous. CDR1 is MNHEY and CDR2 is SVGAGI in the germline V gene. This CDR3 has 13 residues. V lost 9 bases and J 7 bases, leaving 16 bases between the germline ends. CDR3 DNA: TGTGCCAGGCCCCTCGCAAACGGGCAGCCCCAGCATTTT. Translated, it gives CARPLANGQPQHF.

The chain combines TRBV19 with TRBJ1-2; possible D gene TRBD1, 5 bases. CDR1 is LNHDA and CDR2 is SQIVND in the germline V gene (reference sequence). This CDR3 spans 15 amino acids. V was pared by 3 bases and J by 4 bases, with 15 bases between. The CDR3 nucleotides are TGTGCCAGTAGTATGGGACTAACAGCGAGCTATGGCTACACCTTC. Its protein product is CASSMGLTASYGYTF.

The gene calls are TRBV19 and TRBJ2-7, with a weak D call TRBD1 (5 bases). V lost 7 bases and J 2 bases, leaving 18 bases between the germline ends. Germline V CDR1 and CDR2: LNHDA, SQIVND (reference sequence). CDR3 length equals 15 residues. This CDR3 is CASTPSDSIPYEQYF. CDR3 bases: TGTGCCAGTACCCCAAGCGACAGTATTCCCTACGAGCAGTACTTC.

Only one count was recorded for this clone. V usage is TRBV30 and J usage is TRBJ2-3, with D perhaps matching TRBD1 (5 bases). Germline values: CDR1 GTSNPN, CDR2 SVGIG (reference sequence). Trimming pared 2 bases from V and 2 bases from J, leaving 8 bases between. CDR3 size: 13 residues. CDR3 amino acids: CAWSRTYTDTQYF. The DNA for the CDR3 is TGTGCCTGGAGTCGGACATACACAGATACGCAGTATTTT.

To note about this clone: Other DNA sequences in the same sample also yield this CDR3. This chain links TRBV29-1 with TRBJ1-1; maybe TRBD1 (6 bases). Germline V gives CDR1 SQVTM, CDR2 ANQGSEA. The V gene lost 6 bases and the J gene lost 1 base, with 6 bases spanning the gap. This CDR3 is 11 amino acids long. DNA of the CDR3: TGCAGCGTCAGGGGGAACACTGAAGCTTTCTTT. This codes for CSVRGNTEAFF. The full variable domain, rest sourced from reference TRBV29-1 and TRBJ1-1, is SAVISQKPSRDICQRGTSLTIQCQVDSQVTMMFWYRQQPGQSLTLIATANQGSEATYESGFVIDKFPISRPNLTFSTLTVSNMSPEDSSIYLCSVRGNTEAFFGQGTRLTVV.

This chain links TRBV7-2 with TRBJ2-1; 7 bases agree with TRBD2. This CDR3 has 14 residues. Germline V gives CDR1 SGHTA, CDR2 FQGNSA. J gave up 6 bases and V 4 bases, and 6 bases lay outside the gene matches. As DNA, the CDR3 is TGTGCCAGCAGCTGGGCTAGCGGAGTCAATGAGCAGTTCTTC. The encoded protein is CASSWASGVNEQFF.

This chain uses TRBV5-1 with TRBJ2-1, with 12 bases identical to TRBD2. The CDR3 loop spans 17 amino acids. Germline V gene lookup returns CDR1 SGHRS and CDR2 YFSETQ. With V trimmed by 3 bases and J by 4 bases, 8 bases remained unmatched. CDR3 loop: CASSSILAGGGYNEQFF. The CDR3 DNA sequence: TGCGCCAGCAGCTCGATACTAGCGGGGGGCGGGTACAATGAGCAGTTCTTC.

The chain uses TRBV4-1 and TRBJ2-7; TRBD2 agrees at 7 bases. V lost 4 bases to trimming and J lost 2 bases; unmatched junction nucleotides: 14. The CDR3 is 17 amino acids. The germline CDR1 and CDR2 sequences are MGHRA and YSYEKL. CDR3 sequence: CASSPVATGGRPYEQYF. CDR3 DNA: TGCGCCAGCAGCCCCGTTGCCACCGGGGGGAGGCCCTACGAGCAGTACTTC.

The chain carries TRBV19 and TRBJ1-5; 9 nucleotides agree with TRBD1. The V gene end was trimmed by 7 bases and the J gene end by 14 bases; junction bases not matched to a gene: 9. CDR1 is LNHDA, CDR2 SQIVND, per germline (reference sequence). CDR3 length equals 12 residues. CDR3 sequence reads: CASKTGDRDKHF. Here the CDR3 DNA reads TGTGCCAGTAAAACGGGGGACAGGGACAAGCATTTT.

The chain recombines TRBV7-2 with TRBJ2-1; possibly TRBD2 for D (6 bases). The CDR3 has 15 amino acids. The V end lost 8 bases, the J end lost 4 bases, and 18 bases lay between the germline ends. Germline assignment: CDR1 SGHTA and CDR2 FQGNSA. This CDR3 is CASGAGTSFYNEQFF. The CDR3 DNA reads TGTGCCAGCGGAGCCGGGACTTCCTTTTACAATGAGCAGTTCTTC.

The chain couples TRBV7-6 to TRBJ2-5, with 15 bases fitting TRBD2. CDR1 and CDR2 from the germline V gene are SGHVS and FNYEAQ. V lost 1 base, J lost 4 bases, and 7 bases stayed unmatched. This CDR3 region has 18 residues. The CDR3 loop reads CASSLGGLAGGLTETQYF. DNA for the CDR3: TGTGCCAGCAGCTTAGGAGGACTAGCGGGAGGGTTGACAGAGACCCAGTACTTC. The variable domain in full, with the rest retrieved from reference TRBV7-6 and TRBJ2-5, is GAGVSQSPRYKVTKRGQDVALRCDPISGHVSLYWYRQALGQGPEFLTYFNYEAQQDKSGLPNDRFSAERPEGSISTLTIQRTEQRDSAMYRCASSLGGLAGGLTETQYFGPGTRLLVL.

This chain uses TRBV11-1 with TRBJ1-1, with D perhaps TRBD1 (5 bases). V lost 5 bases and J 1 base, leaving 11 bases between the germline ends. This CDR3 has 14 amino acids. Per the germline V gene, CDR1 is SGHAT and CDR2 is FQDESV (reference sequence). This CDR3 is CASSRREGNTEAFF. The DNA for the CDR3 is TGTGCCAGCAGCCGCAGGGAGGGGAACACTGAAGCTTTCTTT.

The chain is built from TRBV28 and TRBJ1-5, with a weak D call TRBD1 (5 bases). CDR3 length equals 17 residues. V lost 9 bases to trimming and J lost 4 bases, with 25 bases between them. The germline gives CDR1 MDHEN, CDR2 SYDVKM. In DNA form, the CDR3 reads TGTGCCAGTAGCAGCGGGGACGCCGGGGAAGGAAATCAGCCCCAGCATTTT. Its translation is CASSSGDAGEGNQPQHF.

The chain couples TRBV7-2 to TRBJ2-1; 10 bases are shared with TRBD2. Germline lookup yields CDR1 SGHTA and CDR2 FQGNSA. The CDR3 contains 12 residues. CDR3 loop: CASGGGRNEQFF. DNA of the CDR3: TGTGCAAGCGGGGGGGGCAGAAATGAGCAGTTCTTC.

This clone was counted once. The V call is TRBV7-2, the J call TRBJ2-2, with 7 bases that match TRBD2. Unmatched junction bases numbered 8, after V lost 5 bases and J lost 8 bases. The CDR3 spans 14 residues. CDR1 is SGHTA and CDR2 is FQGNSA in the germline V gene. The CDR3 region is CASSRRLAFGELFF. DNA of the CDR3: TGTGCCAGCAGCCGCAGACTAGCTTTTGGGGAGCTGTTTTTT.

J is TRBJ1-6 and V is TRBV6-5, with D tentatively TRBD1 (5 bases). CDR3 size: 15 residues. The germline gives CDR1 MNHEY, CDR2 SVGAGI. Trimming took off 0 bases at V and 5 bases at J, with 8 bases between the two ends. The CDR3 protein is CASSYSGQDNSPLHF. CDR3 in DNA: TGTGCCAGCAGTTACTCGGGGCAGGATAATTCACCCCTCCACTTT.

V gene TRBV6-5 combines with J gene TRBJ2-1, with 12 bases aligning to TRBD2. J gave up 7 bases and V 4 bases, and 5 bases lay outside the gene matches. Germline V gene sequence: CDR1 MNHEY, CDR2 SVGAGI. CDR3 length: 15 amino acids. The CDR3 DNA reads as TGTGCCAGCAGTTTTAGGACTAGCGGGGCGAATGAGCAGTTCTTC. Translating it yields CASSFRTSGANEQFF.

The rearrangement joins TRBV6-1 to TRBJ2-1; D remains unclear. This CDR3 contains 16 residues. Germline V gene sequence: CDR1 MNHNS, CDR2 SASEGT. V lost 3 bases, J lost 4 bases, and 16 bases lay in between. The CDR3 DNA reads as TGTGCCAGCAGTGACGGCTCTAGATCCTATTACAATGAGCAGTTCTTC. Its translation is CASSDGSRSYYNEQFF.

The CDR3 protein is CASRVTGMNTEAFF. The CDR3 DNA is TGTGCCAGCAGGGTAACAGGGATGAACACTGAAGCTTTCTTT. This chain links TRBV11-2 with TRBJ1-1, with TRBD1 as a possible D gene (6 bases). CDR1 is SGHAT and CDR2 is FQNNGV in the germline V gene. Deletions cut 6 bases from V and 0 bases from J, with 11 bases between. This CDR3 region has 14 residues.

The genes are TRBV6-6 and TRBJ2-7; 7 bases line up with TRBD2. The V gene end was trimmed by 0 bases and the J gene end by 1 base; junction bases not matched to a gene: 6. Germline-derived CDR1 and CDR2 are MNHNY and SVGAGI (reference sequence). CDR3 length: 16 residues. The CDR3 here is CASSYSMASGSYEQYF. The CDR3 nucleotides are TGTGCCAGCAGTTACTCGATGGCTAGCGGTTCCTACGAGCAGTACTTC.

The gene calls are TRBV6-6 and TRBJ2-7; a possible D gene is TRBD1 (6 bases). The CDR3 loop spans 15 amino acids. Germline values: CDR1 MNHNY, CDR2 SVGAGI (reference sequence). The germline V and J ends were trimmed by 5 bases and 6 bases, with 20 bases remaining between them. In nucleotides, the CDR3 is TGTGCCAGCAGTGGGCTTACAGGGATACCGGGCGAGCAGTACTTC. Its translation: CASSGLTGIPGEQYF.